The TCR beta chain under discussion was sequenced for a study of siplizumab effects on memory and regulatory T cells. Method: immunoSEQ multiplex PCR; TCRdb's copy keeps in-frame clones and lacks some. The data hold more than 75,000 clones, with around 95% observed a single time. The sequencing sample was made of naive CD4+ T cells sorted from blood. The TCR sequence derives from a human donor in good health.

CDR3 nucleotide sequence: TGTGCCAGCAGTTATACCGGGACAGGGACCTCCTACGAGCAGTACTTC. It is translated as CASSYTGTGTSYEQYF. This rearrangement joins TRBV7-2 to TRBJ2-7, with TRBD1 matching over 9 bases. Germline-derived CDR1 and CDR2 are SGHTA and FQGNSA. The CDR3 is made up of 16 amino acids. J lost 0 bases, V lost 6 bases, and 9 bases had no gene match.